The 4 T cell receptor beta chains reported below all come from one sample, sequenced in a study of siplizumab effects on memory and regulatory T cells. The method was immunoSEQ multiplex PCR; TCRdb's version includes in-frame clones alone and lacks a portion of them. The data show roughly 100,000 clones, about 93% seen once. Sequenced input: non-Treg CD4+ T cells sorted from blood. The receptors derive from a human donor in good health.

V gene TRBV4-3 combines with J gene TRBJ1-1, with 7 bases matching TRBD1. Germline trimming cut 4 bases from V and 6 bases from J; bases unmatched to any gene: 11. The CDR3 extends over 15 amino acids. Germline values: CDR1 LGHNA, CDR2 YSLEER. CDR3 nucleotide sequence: TGCGCCAGCAGCCGGACAGGTGAGGTGAATCCTGAAGCTTTCTTT. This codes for CASSRTGEVNPEAFF.

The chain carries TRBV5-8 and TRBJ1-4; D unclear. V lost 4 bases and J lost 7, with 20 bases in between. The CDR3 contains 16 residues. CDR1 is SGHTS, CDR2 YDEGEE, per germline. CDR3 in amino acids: CASSPSLISGGEKLFF. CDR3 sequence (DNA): TGTGCCAGCAGCCCCTCTCTAATATCAGGAGGTGAAAAACTGTTTTTT.

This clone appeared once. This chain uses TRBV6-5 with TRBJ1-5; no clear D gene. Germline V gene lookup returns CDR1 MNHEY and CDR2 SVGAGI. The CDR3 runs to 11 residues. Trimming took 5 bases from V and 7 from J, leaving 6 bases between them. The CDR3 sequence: CASSKGQPQHF. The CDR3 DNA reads TGTGCCAGCAGTAAAGGGCAGCCCCAGCATTTT.

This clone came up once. The DNA of the CDR3 is TGTGCCAGCAGTATAGCGGAAAATGAGCAGTTCTTC. Translation gives CASSIAENEQFF. This chain links TRBV6-1 with TRBJ2-1; a possible D gene is TRBD2 (6 bases). The CDR3 length is 12 residues. CDR1 is MNHNS and CDR2 is SASEGT in the germline V gene. The V and J ends lost 5 bases and 7 bases respectively, with 9 bases between them.